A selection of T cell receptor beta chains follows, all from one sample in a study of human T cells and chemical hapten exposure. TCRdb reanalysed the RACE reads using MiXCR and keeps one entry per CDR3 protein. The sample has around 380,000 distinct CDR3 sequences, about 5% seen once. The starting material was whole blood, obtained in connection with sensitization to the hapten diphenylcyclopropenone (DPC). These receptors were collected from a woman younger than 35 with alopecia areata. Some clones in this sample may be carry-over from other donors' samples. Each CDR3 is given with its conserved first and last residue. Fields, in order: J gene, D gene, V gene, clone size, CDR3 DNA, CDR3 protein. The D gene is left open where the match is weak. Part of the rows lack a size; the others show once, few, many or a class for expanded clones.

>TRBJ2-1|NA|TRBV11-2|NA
TGTGCCAGCAGCCCCTTGGGGTACGGGGACAATGAGCAGTTCTTC
CASSPLGYGDNEQFF
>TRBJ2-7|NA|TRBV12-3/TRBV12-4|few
TGTGCCAGCAGTTCCCCGGACTCCCCCTACGAGCAGTACTTC
CASSSPDSPYEQYF
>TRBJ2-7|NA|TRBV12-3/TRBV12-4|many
TGTGCCAGCAGCATCGCGGACTACGAGCAGTACTTC
CASSIADYEQYF
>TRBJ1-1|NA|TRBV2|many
TGTGCCACCGGAAATAGTGGGAACACTGAAGCTTTCTTT
CATGNSGNTEAFF
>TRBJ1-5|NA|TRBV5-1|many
TGCGCCAGCAGCCCGGTCGGGGGGAGCAATCAGCCCCAGCATTTT
CASSPVGGSNQPQHF
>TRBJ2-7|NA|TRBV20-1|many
TGCAGTGCTAGAGGCGGCAGGGAAGACGAGCAGTACTTC
CSARGGREDEQYF
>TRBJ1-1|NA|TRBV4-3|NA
TGCGCCAGCAGCCAAGATACCTTCGACAGCGACACTGAAGCTTTCTTT
CASSQDTFDSDTEAFF
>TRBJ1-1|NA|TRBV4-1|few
TGCGCCAGCAGCCCAAGGCAGAGGGGGGTTTTTGAAGCTTTCTTT
CASSPRQRGVFEAFF
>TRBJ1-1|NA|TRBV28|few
TGTGCCAGCAGTTCCCCCGATTCCGGGGGCCAAGGAGCTTTCTTT
CASSSPDSGGQGAFF
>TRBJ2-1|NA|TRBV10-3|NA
TGTGCCATCATCAGTGACCCCGGAGGTTACAATGAGCAGTTCTTC
CAIISDPGGYNEQFF
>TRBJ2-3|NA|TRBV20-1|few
TGCAGTGCTAGAGATCCGGACATCCGAGATACGCAGTATTTT
CSARDPDIRDTQYF
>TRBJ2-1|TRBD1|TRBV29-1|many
TGCAGCGTGGACAGGTTATCCTACAATGAGCAGTTCTTC
CSVDRLSYNEQFF
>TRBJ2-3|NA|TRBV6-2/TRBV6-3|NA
TGTGCCAGCAGTAAATTCGTGGGCGCCACAGATACGCAGTATTTT
CASSKFVGATDTQYF
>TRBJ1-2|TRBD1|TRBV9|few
TGTGCCAGCAGCGTAGGTGTGGCAGGGGGCGGCTATGGCTACACCTTC
CASSVGVAGGGYGYTF
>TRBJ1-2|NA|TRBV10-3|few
TGTGCCATCAGTGAGTACCAGGGAGGTGGCTACACCTTC
CAISEYQGGGYTF
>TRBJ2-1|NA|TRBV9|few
TGTGCCAGCAGCGACTTGGGGGGGGCCTCCAATGAGCAGTTCTTC
CASSDLGGASNEQFF
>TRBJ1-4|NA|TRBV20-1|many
TGCAGTGCTGCGTCAGGACCTAATGAAAAACTGTTTTTT
CSAASGPNEKLFF
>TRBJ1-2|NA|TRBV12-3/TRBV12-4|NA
TGTGCCAGCAGTTTAGTGGGGCCTCGAGGCTACACCTTC
CASSLVGPRGYTF
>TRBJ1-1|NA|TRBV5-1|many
TGCGCCAGCAGCTTGGATCCTTTACCGGGACGTGAAGCTTTCTTT
CASSLDPLPGREAFF
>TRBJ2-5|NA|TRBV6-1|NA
TGTGCCAGCTCGATTGGACTTAACGAAGAGACCCAGTACTTC
CASSIGLNEETQYF
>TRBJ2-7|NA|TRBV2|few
TGTGCCAGCAGTGAAGGACGGCCGCCCTACGAGCAGTACTTC
CASSEGRPPYEQYF
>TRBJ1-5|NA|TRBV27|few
TGTGCCAGCAGTTACAGGTACAATCAGCCCCAGCATTTT
CASSYRYNQPQHF
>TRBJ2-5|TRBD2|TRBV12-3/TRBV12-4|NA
TGTGCCAGCAGCCTTAGGGGGCTGGGACTAGCGGGGGCCCTACAAGAGACCCAGTACTTC
CASSLRGLGLAGALQETQYF
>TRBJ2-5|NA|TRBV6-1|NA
TGTGCCAGCAGTGAACCCCTCGCTGGATTGGGGACCCAGTACTTC
CASSEPLAGLGTQYF
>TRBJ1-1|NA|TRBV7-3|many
TGCGCCAGCAGCTTTAGTAGAAACACTGAAGCTTTCTTT
CASSFSRNTEAFF
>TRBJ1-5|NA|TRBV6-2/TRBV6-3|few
TGTGCCAGCAGTGTCCACAAGGCGACAGATAATCAGCCCCAGCATTTT
CASSVHKATDNQPQHF
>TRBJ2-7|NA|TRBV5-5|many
TGTGCCAGCAGCCCGGCCCAGACTGGGACCTACGTCTTCGAGCAGTACTTC
CASSPAQTGTYVFEQYF
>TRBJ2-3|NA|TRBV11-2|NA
TGTGCCAGCGGAACAGGGAGCGCAGATACGCAGTATTTT
CASGTGSADTQYF
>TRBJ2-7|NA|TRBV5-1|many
TGCGCCAGCAGCCCCCAAGGGTCTTCCTACGAGCAGTACTTC
CASSPQGSSYEQYF